This T cell receptor (beta chain) is from a study of neurological immune-mediated disorders. Synthesis of cDNA was performed by 5'RACE using 10-nucleotide random UMIs. A single record per CDR3 protein comes from TCRdb applying MiXCR to the 5' RACE reads. Of about 19,000 distinct CDR3 sequences in the sample, approximately 7.8% are singletons; the top ten hold 17%. CDR1 and CDR2 from the germline V gene are SEHNR and FQNEAQ (reference sequence). Trimming removed 0 bases at V and 3 bases at J, with 10 bases between. There are 15 residues in the CDR3. This clonotype has ten or more counts. The sequenced sample consisted of CD8+ T cells from blood. This sequence joins TRBV7-9 and TRBJ2-3; D gene unclear. The receptor's source is a woman between 25 and 40 years old with HTLV-1-associated myelopathy (HAM/TSP). Here the CDR3 DNA reads TGTGCCAGCAGCTTAGCGGTTCTCCCGACAGATACGCAGTATTTT. It translates to CASSLAVLPTDTQYF.